This T cell receptor beta chain appears in the sequencing data of a study of T cell clonotyping in hematopoietic cell transplantation. Study-wide results and limits: Broader posttransplant TCR repertoire diversity was predicted by graft donor and pretransplant recipient Inverse Simpson Index values. No sorting was done, leaving CD4 and CD8 contributions mixed.

Profiling relied on immunoSEQ multiplex PCR, and the TCRdb table lists in-frame clones only, not all of them. Of 35,000 to 45,000 clones listed, around nine tenths are singletons. To note about this clone: Antigen: not known.

Germline CDR1 SGHRS, CDR2 YFSETQ. The CDR3 runs to 14 residues. Trimming removed 7 bases from V and 9 bases from J; junction bases left unmatched: 6. The rearrangement joins TRBV5-1 to TRBJ2-1, with TRBD2 matching 14 bases. This receptor was taken from a woman aged 40 to 55 in good health. Some clones in this sample may be carry-over from other donors' samples. Sequenced: peripheral blood mononuclear cells. Here the CDR3 reads CASETSGRDGEQFF. DNA of the CDR3: TGCGCCAGCGAGACTAGCGGGAGGGATGGTGAGCAGTTCTTC.